This TCR beta chain originates from a study of OX40 agonist ivuxolimab in advanced cancers. Profiling relied on immunoSEQ multiplex PCR, and the TCRdb table lists in-frame clones only, not all of them. The sample lists several thousand clones; about 94% were seen once. Germline loops: CDR1 SGHAT, CDR2 FQNNGV. This CDR3 has 14 residues. Trimming took off 2 bases at V and 5 bases at J, with 12 bases between the two ends. This clone is a singleton in its sample. The rearrangement uses TRBV11-2 and TRBJ1-1; D is perhaps TRBD1 (6 bases). This TCR came from an adult with an advanced solid tumor such as melanoma, head and neck, liver or kidney cancer. Material: CD4+ or CD8+ T cells sorted from blood, obtained in a trial of the OX40 agonist ivuxolimab. DNA of the CDR3: TGTGCCAGCAGCTTATTAGGGGGATCAACTGAAGCTTTCTTT. This gives the protein CASSLLGGSTEAFF.